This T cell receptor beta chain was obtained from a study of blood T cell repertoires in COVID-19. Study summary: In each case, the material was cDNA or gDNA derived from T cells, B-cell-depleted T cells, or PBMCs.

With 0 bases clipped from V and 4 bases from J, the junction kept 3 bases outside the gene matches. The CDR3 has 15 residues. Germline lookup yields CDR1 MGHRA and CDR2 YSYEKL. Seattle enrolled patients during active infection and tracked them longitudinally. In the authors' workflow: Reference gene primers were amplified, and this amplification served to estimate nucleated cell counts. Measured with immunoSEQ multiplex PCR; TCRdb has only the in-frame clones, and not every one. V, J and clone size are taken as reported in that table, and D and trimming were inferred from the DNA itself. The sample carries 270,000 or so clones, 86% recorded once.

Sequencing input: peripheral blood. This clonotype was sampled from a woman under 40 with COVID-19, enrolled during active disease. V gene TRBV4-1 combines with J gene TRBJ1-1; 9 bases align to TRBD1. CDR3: CASSQDGTGFTEAFF. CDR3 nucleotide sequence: TGCGCCAGCAGCCAAGATGGGACAGGGTTCACTGAAGCTTTCTTT.